One and the same sample provided the 26 T cell receptor beta chains below, sequenced in a study of blood T cell repertoires in COVID-19. TCRdb's copy holds only in-frame clones and misses some; the assay was immunoSEQ multiplex PCR. The sample records approximately 200,000 clones, roughly 86% being singletons. The sequencing sample was made of PBMCs or T cells enriched from blood (not recorded which). The receptor set was obtained from a woman aged 25 to 39 who had recovered from COVID-19.

This clone is a singleton in its sample. J is TRBJ1-1 and V is TRBV10-1, with TRBD1 identical over 8 bases. This CDR3 comprises 14 residues. V shed 7 bases, J shed 5 bases, and the junction held 9 bases outside the gene matches. The germline CDR1 and CDR2 sequences are WNHNN and SYGVQD (reference sequence). CDR3 nucleotides: TGCGCCAGCACCAAGACAGGGGCGGAAACTGAAGCTTTCTTT. Amino acids: CASTKTGAETEAFF.

This chain connects TRBV23-1 to TRBJ1-3, with 10 bases lining up with TRBD1. TRBV23-1 carries the ORF label, with uncertain function. The CDR3 spans 18 residues. V shed 0 bases, J shed 2 bases, and the junction held 7 bases outside the gene matches. The CDR3 spells CASSQSVDRGRPGNTIYF. CDR3 nucleotide sequence: TGCGCCAGCAGTCAATCTGTCGACAGGGGGCGTCCTGGAAACACCATATATTTT.

V and J are TRBV3-1 (or the pseudogene TRBV3-2) and TRBJ1-5, with 10 bases fitting TRBD1. Trimming at V came to 6 bases and at J to 5 bases, leaving 4 bases not matched to a gene. Germline loops: CDR1 LGHDT, CDR2 YNNKEL (reference sequence). CDR3 length: 14 amino acids. CDR3 loop: CASSRGTGDQPQHF. The CDR3 DNA reads TGTGCCAGCAGTCGGGGGACAGGGGATCAGCCCCAGCATTTT.

This CDR3 is CASVRRGGELFF. DNA for the CDR3: TGTGCCAGCGTCCGCAGGGGAGGGGAGCTGTTTTTT. The genes are TRBV12-3 or TRBV12-4 and TRBJ2-2; tentative D call: TRBD1 (6 bases). Trimming removed 8 bases at V and 8 bases at J, with 12 bases between. CDR3 length equals 12 residues.

This chain connects TRBV9 to TRBJ1-1; D may be TRBD1 (6 bases). This CDR3 contains 14 residues. V was pared by 0 bases and J by 6 bases, with 12 bases between. Per the germline V gene, CDR1 is SGDLS and CDR2 is YYNGEE. CDR3 DNA: TGTGCCAGCAGCGTAGGTCAGGGGAGGGCTGAAGCTTTCTTT. Residues: CASSVGQGRAEAFF.

The rearrangement uses TRBV10-3 and TRBJ2-3; 8 positions agree with TRBD1. The CDR3 length is 15 residues. J lost 4 bases, V lost 4 bases, and 7 bases had no gene match. Germline CDR1 reads ENHRY; CDR2 reads SYGVKD. The CDR3 sequence is CAISGDRMLADTQYF. The DNA for the CDR3 is TGTGCCATCAGTGGGGACAGGATGTTGGCAGATACGCAGTATTTT.

The chain recombines TRBV2 with TRBJ2-3; D gene unclear. V lost 6 bases, J lost 1 base, and 14 bases lay in between. Per germline, CDR1 SNHLY and CDR2 FYNNEI. This CDR3 has 15 amino acids. This chain's CDR3 is CASRPTGSRTDTQYF. In DNA, the CDR3 is TGTGCCAGCAGACCGACTGGGTCCCGCACAGATACGCAGTATTTT.

This clone has more than one count but fewer than ten. The rearrangement links TRBV15 to TRBJ2-3, with TRBD1 matching 10 bases. The CDR3 loop spans 17 amino acids. V dropped 0 bases and J dropped 6; count of bases not matched to a gene: 9. The germline V gene encodes CDR1 LNHNV and CDR2 YYDKDF (reference sequence). DNA of the CDR3: TGTGCCACCAGCAGAGATCTCTCCGGACAGGGGGTGGATACGCAGTATTTT. It specifies CATSRDLSGQGVDTQYF. The full variable domain, completed using reference TRBV15 and TRBJ2-3, is DAMVIQNPRYQVTQFGKPVTLSCSQTLNHNVMYWYQQKSSQAPKLLFHYYDKDFNNEADTPDNFQSRRPNTSFCFLDIRSPGLGDTAMYLCATSRDLSGQGVDTQYFGPGTRLTVL.

DNA for the CDR3: TGTGCCAGCAGCTTTCTCGGGGCGGGGGAGCAGTTCTTC. Translating it yields CASSFLGAGEQFF. The rearrangement joins TRBV7-2 to TRBJ2-1; possible D gene TRBD2, 6 bases. Germline CDR1 and CDR2: SGHTA and FQGNSA. This CDR3 spans 13 amino acids. The germline V and J ends were trimmed by 3 bases and 10 bases, with 13 bases remaining between them.

The chain joins TRBV28 to TRBJ2-1; 9 bases map to TRBD1. This CDR3 has 15 residues. From germline, CDR1 is MDHEN and CDR2 SYDVKM. Trimming cost V 3 bases and J 6 bases; bases outside gene matches: 6. CDR3 coding DNA: TGTGCCAGCAGTTTGGAACAGGGGGCCTCCAATGAGCAGTTCTTC. It codes for CASSLEQGASNEQFF. The full variable domain, rest sourced from reference TRBV28 and TRBJ2-1, is DVKVTQSSRYLVKRTGEKVFLECVQDMDHENMFWYRQDPGLGLRLIYFSYDVKMKEKGDIPEGYSVSREKKERFSLILESASTNQTSMYLCASSLEQGASNEQFFGPGTRLTVL.

The gene calls are TRBV24-1 and TRBJ2-1; 12 nucleotides agree with TRBD2. Per germline, CDR1 KGHDR and CDR2 SFDVKD. Trimming at V came to 1 base and at J to 2 bases, leaving 8 bases not matched to a gene. The CDR3 loop spans 19 amino acids. The CDR3 reads CATSDLPLAGGLPYNEQFF. The CDR3 DNA is TGTGCCACCAGTGATTTACCACTAGCGGGAGGCTTACCCTACAATGAGCAGTTCTTC.

This chain joins TRBV11-2 and TRBJ1-2; D not resolved. This CDR3 contains 19 residues. Deletions cut 0 bases from V and 1 base from J, with 21 bases between. The germline V gene has CDR1 SGHAT and CDR2 FQNNGV. Here the CDR3 DNA reads TGTGCCAGCAGCTTAGATCAAGGACGAGCGGACCTTCTTAACTATGGCTACACCTTC. This codes for CASSLDQGRADLLNYGYTF.

The table lists this clone with a few counts. The chain uses TRBV5-6 and TRBJ2-7; 9 nucleotides line up with TRBD1. Losses at the gene ends were 0 bases for V and 6 bases for J; bases not matched to a gene: 4. The CDR3 runs 14 residues. From germline, CDR1 is SGHDT and CDR2 YYEEEE. The CDR3 coding sequence is TGTGCCAGCAGCTTGGGGACAGGGGTCCGCGAGCAGTACTTC. It yields the protein CASSLGTGVREQYF.

The rearrangement joins TRBV7-9 to TRBJ1-4, with TRBD1 identical over 7 bases. The germline gives CDR1 SEHNR, CDR2 FQNEAQ (reference sequence). After removal of 5 bases from V and 8 bases from J, the junction contained 8 bases not matched to a gene. CDR3 size: 14 residues. The CDR3 here is CASSLDRAGEKLFF. CDR3 DNA: TGTGCCAGCAGCCTCGACAGGGCTGGGGAAAAACTGTTTTTT. The full variable domain, rest sourced from reference TRBV7-9 and TRBJ1-4, is DTGVSQNPRHKITKRGQNVTFRCDPISEHNRLYWYRQTLGQGPEFLTYFQNEAQLEKSRLLSDRFSAERPKGSFSTLEIQRTEQGDSAMYLCASSLDRAGEKLFFGSGTQLSVL.

CDR3 residues: CATSRDPPRDRAYNEQFF. In DNA form, the CDR3 reads TGTGCCACCAGCAGAGATCCCCCACGGGACAGGGCCTACAATGAGCAGTTCTTC. V usage is TRBV15 and J usage is TRBJ2-1; 9 positions agree with TRBD1. The CDR3 is made up of 18 amino acids. Germline assignment: CDR1 LNHNV and CDR2 YYDKDF (reference sequence). Losses at the gene ends were 0 bases for V and 2 bases for J; bases not matched to a gene: 8.

This rearrangement joins TRBV7-8 to TRBJ1-2; 9 bases map to TRBD1. Germline assignment: CDR1 SGHVS and CDR2 FQNEAQ. CDR3 length: 16 residues. V lost 2 bases and J lost 5; bases outside the gene matches: 9. The CDR3 DNA sequence: TGTGCCAGCAGCTTACGACCCGGGACAGGGCGATATGGCTACACCTTC. Amino acid sequence: CASSLRPGTGRYGYTF. Supplemented by reference TRBV7-8 and TRBJ1-2, the full variable domain reads GAGVSQSPRYKVAKRGQDVALRCDPISGHVSLFWYQQALGQGPEFLTYFQNEAQLDKSGLPSDRFFAERPEGSVSTLKIQRTQQEDSAVYLCASSLRPGTGRYGYTFGSGTRLTVV.

The chain is built from TRBV28 and TRBJ2-1; maybe TRBD2 (5 bases). Germline V gene sequence: CDR1 MDHEN, CDR2 SYDVKM. The CDR3 length is 16 residues. Trimming removed 6 bases from V and 0 bases from J, with 15 bases in between. Here the CDR3 DNA reads TGTGCCAGCAGCCCCAGCGCGGGCCGCTCCTACAATGAGCAGTTCTTC. Protein product: CASSPSAGRSYNEQFF.

The chain carries TRBV27 and TRBJ2-3, with 13 bases lining up with TRBD2. The CDR3 has 15 amino acids. Germline values: CDR1 MNHEY, CDR2 SMNVEV (reference sequence). The trim removed 5 bases at V and 4 bases at J, leaving 3 bases unmatched. CDR3 protein: CASSKLAGGADTQYF. CDR3 DNA sequence: TGTGCCAGCAGTAAACTAGCGGGAGGGGCAGATACGCAGTATTTT.

The chain uses TRBV7-9 and TRBJ1-6, with 8 nucleotides matching TRBD1. V lost 5 bases, J lost 4 bases, and 7 bases stayed unmatched. Germline CDR1 SEHNR, CDR2 FQNEAQ (reference sequence). This CDR3 region has 16 residues. Written as DNA, the CDR3 is TGTGCCAGCAGCCCTCGGACAGGGTTTTATAATTCACCCCTCCACTTT. Its translation: CASSPRTGFYNSPLHF.

V and J are TRBV28 and TRBJ2-7; maybe TRBD1 (6 bases). Trimming stripped 4 bases from V and 2 bases from J, with 15 bases between. The CDR3 covers 15 residues. In germline, CDR1 is MDHEN, CDR2 SYDVKM. CDR3: CASSSPWDTTYEQYF. CDR3 in DNA: TGTGCCAGCAGTTCCCCTTGGGACACAACCTACGAGCAGTACTTC.

The chain carries TRBV5-1 and TRBJ2-5; possible D gene TRBD1, 5 bases. This CDR3 has 14 amino acids. Germline CDR1 SGHRS, CDR2 YFSETQ. Trimming left V 5 bases short and J 1 base short, with 12 bases between. CDR3 amino acids: CASSLRQFQETQYF. Here the CDR3 DNA reads TGCGCCAGCAGTCTAAGACAGTTCCAAGAGACCCAGTACTTC.

V usage is TRBV5-1 and J usage is TRBJ1-1; TRBD1 agrees at 9 bases. Germline V gene sequence: CDR1 SGHRS, CDR2 YFSETQ. V trimming: 3 bases; J trimming: 7 bases; junction bases outside the gene matches: 4. The CDR3 spans 13 residues. The CDR3 DNA reads TGCGCCAGCAGCTCAACAGGGGGCCTTGAAGCTTTCTTT. Its protein product is CASSSTGGLEAFF.

The chain employs TRBV30 and TRBJ2-2; D gene uncertain. Germline V lookup: CDR1 GTSNPN, CDR2 SVGIG (reference sequence). The CDR3 is 14 residues long. The germline V and J ends were trimmed by 4 bases and 3 bases, with 12 bases remaining between them. The CDR3: CAWNFDRYTGELFF. CDR3 coding DNA: TGTGCCTGGAACTTCGATAGATACACCGGGGAGCTGTTTTTT.

There are a few counts of this clone. The gene calls are TRBV24-1 and TRBJ1-5; tentative D call: TRBD1 (5 bases). The ends were cut back, 4 bases at V and 9 bases at J, with 12 bases in the middle. The CDR3 contains 13 residues. CDR1 is KGHDR and CDR2 is SFDVKD in the germline V gene. As DNA, the CDR3 is TGTGCCACCAGTGAGCCAGGGATGGGGCCCCAGCATTTT. Protein: CATSEPGMGPQHF.

The chain is built from TRBV11-1 and TRBJ2-3; 7 bases fit TRBD1. The CDR3 extends over 15 amino acids. V shed 5 bases, J shed 2 bases, and the junction held 7 bases outside the gene matches. Germline V gene sequence: CDR1 SGHAT, CDR2 FQDESV (reference sequence). The CDR3 spells CASSAGTASTDTQYF. The CDR3 bases are TGTGCCAGCAGCGCCGGGACAGCGTCCACAGATACGCAGTATTTT.

The chain is built from TRBV3-1 (or the pseudogene TRBV3-2) and TRBJ2-7, with 11 bases lining up with TRBD2. V was clipped by 1 base and J by 7 bases; unmatched bases: 15. This CDR3 is 18 amino acids long. Germline values: CDR1 LGHDT, CDR2 YNNKEL (reference sequence). CDR3 sequence (DNA): TGTGCCAGCAGCCAAGCTCGACTAGCGGGAATGGAGAAGGGTGAGCAGTACTTC. Protein: CASSQARLAGMEKGEQYF.